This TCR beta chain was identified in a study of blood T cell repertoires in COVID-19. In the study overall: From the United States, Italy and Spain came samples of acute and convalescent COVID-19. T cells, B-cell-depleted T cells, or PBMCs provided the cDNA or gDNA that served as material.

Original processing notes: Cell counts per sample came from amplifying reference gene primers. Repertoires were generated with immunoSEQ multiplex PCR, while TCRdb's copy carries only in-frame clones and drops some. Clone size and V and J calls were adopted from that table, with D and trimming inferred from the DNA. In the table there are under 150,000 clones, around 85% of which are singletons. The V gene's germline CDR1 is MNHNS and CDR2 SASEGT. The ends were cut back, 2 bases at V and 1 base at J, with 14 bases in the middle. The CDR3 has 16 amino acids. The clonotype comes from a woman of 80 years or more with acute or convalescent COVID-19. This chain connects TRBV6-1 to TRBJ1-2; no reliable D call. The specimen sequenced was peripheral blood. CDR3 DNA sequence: TGTGCCAGCAGTGAACGGTCAGCCAGGAATAACTATGGCTACACCTTC. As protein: CASSERSARNNYGYTF.